Sequencing of this TCR beta chain was carried out in a study of shared clonotypes between healthy human individuals. The CDR3 extends over 15 amino acids. The V gene's germline CDR1 is MNHEY and CDR2 SMNVEV (reference sequence). V lost 6 bases to trimming and J lost 4 bases, with 18 bases between them. Produced via immunoSEQ multiplex PCR; TCRdb's table is partial and in-frame only. The sample has roughly 1,000,000 clones, approximately 78% seen once; the top ten hold 0.52%. The rearrangement joins TRBV27 to TRBJ2-5; D possibly corresponds to TRBD1 (7 bases). This receptor was obtained from a man younger than 35 in good health. Some clones in this sample may be carry-over from other donors' samples. Sequenced: memory CD4+ T cells from PBMCs. The subset here: CD45RA-negative fraction. CDR3 sequence: CASSPRQGGGETQYF. The CDR3 DNA sequence: TGTGCCAGCAGCCCTCGACAGGGAGGCGGAGAGACCCAGTACTTC.